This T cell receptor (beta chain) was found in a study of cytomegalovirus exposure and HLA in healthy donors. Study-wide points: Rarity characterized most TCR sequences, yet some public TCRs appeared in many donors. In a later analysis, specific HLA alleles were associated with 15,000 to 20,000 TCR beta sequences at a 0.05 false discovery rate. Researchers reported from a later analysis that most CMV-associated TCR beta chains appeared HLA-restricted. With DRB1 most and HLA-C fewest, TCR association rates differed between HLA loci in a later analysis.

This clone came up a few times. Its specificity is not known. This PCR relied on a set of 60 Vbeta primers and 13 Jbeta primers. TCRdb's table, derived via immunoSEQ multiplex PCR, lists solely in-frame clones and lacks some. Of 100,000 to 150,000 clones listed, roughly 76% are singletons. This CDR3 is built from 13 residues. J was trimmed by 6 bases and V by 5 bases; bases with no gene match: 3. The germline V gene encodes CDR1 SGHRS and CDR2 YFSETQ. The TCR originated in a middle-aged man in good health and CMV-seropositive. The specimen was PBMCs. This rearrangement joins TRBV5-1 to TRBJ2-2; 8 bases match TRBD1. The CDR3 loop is CASRTGAPGELFF. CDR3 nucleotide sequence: TGCGCCAGCAGGACAGGGGCCCCCGGGGAGCTGTTTTTT.